This T cell receptor beta chain is from a study of blood T cells in healthy people across ages. A second PCR of roughly 7 to 11 cycles used a sample-barcoded 5' primer and a J-beta primer mix. Samples each returned at least 3 million CDR3-containing paired-end reads. One entry per CDR3 protein, called by TCRdb with MiXCR from the 5' RACE reads. The table has 850,000 to 1,300,000 distinct CDR3 sequences, under 45% seen once. This CDR3 has 16 amino acids. Whole-study findings and limits: Investigators treated diversity estimates from one million T cells as underestimates.

This clonotype was seen a handful of times. What it binds is unknown. The study isolated at least 6.5 million PBMCs from each sample. The TCR sequence derives from a woman aged 60-75 years in good health. Sequencing was performed on blood. V and J are TRBV21-1 and TRBJ2-3; the table's D call TRBD1 went unverified against the DNA. TRBV21-1 is deemed a pseudogene. CDR3 amino acids: CASSPLTGGRGDTQYF. The CDR3 nucleotides read TGTGCCAGCAGCCCCCTGACAGGGGGCCGTGGAGATACGCAGTATTTT.